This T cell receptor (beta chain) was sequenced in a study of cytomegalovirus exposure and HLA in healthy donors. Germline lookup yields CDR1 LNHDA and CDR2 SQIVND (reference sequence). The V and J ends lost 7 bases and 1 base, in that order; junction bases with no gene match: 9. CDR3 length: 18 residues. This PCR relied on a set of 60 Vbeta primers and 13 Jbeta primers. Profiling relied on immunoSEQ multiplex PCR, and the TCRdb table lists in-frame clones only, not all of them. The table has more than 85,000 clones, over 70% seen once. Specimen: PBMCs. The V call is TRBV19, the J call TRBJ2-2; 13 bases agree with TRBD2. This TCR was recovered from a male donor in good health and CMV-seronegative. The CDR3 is CASTGLAGTLLNTGELFF. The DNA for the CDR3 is TGTGCCAGTACGGGACTAGCGGGAACTCTTTTGAACACCGGGGAGCTGTTTTTT.